This TCR beta chain was captured by sequencing in a study of blood T cell repertoires in COVID-19. Background on the study: Nucleic acid was either cDNA or gDNA, and it came from T cells, B-cell-depleted T cells, or PBMCs.

CDR3 size: 13 residues. V was trimmed by 7 bases and J by 7 bases, leaving 13 bases between them. Germline assignment: CDR1 SNHLY and CDR2 FYNNEI. The study recruited people aged about 18 to 95 years across 24 US areas. Clinical history reported by participants formed the basis on which cohorts were assigned. Two negative PCRs, clearance, or symptom resolution characterized the recovered Cohort 3 donors. Produced via immunoSEQ multiplex PCR; TCRdb's table is partial and in-frame only. This table has roughly 280,000 clones, 85% to 90% appearing once. Source material: PBMCs or T cells enriched from blood (not recorded which). The chain links TRBV2 to TRBJ2-2, with D tentatively TRBD2 (6 bases). This sequence originates from a woman aged 55-69 years who had recovered from COVID-19. The CDR3 here is CASNPLGGGELFF. The CDR3 coding sequence is TGTGCCAGCAATCCTTTGGGGGGCGGGGAGCTGTTTTTT.